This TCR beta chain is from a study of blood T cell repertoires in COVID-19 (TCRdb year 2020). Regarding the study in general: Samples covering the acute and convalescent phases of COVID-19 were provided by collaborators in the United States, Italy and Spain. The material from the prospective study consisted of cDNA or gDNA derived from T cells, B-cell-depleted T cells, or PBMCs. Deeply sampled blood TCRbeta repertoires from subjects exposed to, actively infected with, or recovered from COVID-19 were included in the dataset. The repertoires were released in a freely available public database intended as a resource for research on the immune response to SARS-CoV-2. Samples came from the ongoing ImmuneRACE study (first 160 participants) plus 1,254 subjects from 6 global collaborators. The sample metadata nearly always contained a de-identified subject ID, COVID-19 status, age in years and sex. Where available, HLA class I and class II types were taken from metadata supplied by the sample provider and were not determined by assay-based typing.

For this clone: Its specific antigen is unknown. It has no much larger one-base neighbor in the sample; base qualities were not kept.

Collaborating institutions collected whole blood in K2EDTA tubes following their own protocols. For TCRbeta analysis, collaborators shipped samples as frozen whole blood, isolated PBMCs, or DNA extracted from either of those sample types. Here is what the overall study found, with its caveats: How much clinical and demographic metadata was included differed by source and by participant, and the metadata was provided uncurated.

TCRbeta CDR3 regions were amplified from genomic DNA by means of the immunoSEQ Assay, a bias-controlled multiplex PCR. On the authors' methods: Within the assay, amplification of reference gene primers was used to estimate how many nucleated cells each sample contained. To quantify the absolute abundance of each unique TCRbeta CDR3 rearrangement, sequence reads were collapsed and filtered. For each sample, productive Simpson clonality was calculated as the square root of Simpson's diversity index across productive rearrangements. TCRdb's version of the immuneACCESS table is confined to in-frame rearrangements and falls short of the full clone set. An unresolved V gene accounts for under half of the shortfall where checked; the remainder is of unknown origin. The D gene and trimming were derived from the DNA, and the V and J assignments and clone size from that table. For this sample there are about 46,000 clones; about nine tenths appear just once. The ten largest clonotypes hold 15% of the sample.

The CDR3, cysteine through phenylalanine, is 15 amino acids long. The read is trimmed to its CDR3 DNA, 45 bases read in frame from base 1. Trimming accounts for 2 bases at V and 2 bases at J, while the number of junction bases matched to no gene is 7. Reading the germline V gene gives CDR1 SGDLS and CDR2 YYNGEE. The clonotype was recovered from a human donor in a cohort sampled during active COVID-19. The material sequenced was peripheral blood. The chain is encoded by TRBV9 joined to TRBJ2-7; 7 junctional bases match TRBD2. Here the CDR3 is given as CASSVRGGLAYEQYF. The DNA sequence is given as TGTGCCAGCAGCGTGAGAGGAGGACTAGCCTACGAGCAGTACTTC.